This T cell receptor (beta chain) derives from a study of cytomegalovirus exposure and HLA in healthy donors. 13 Jbeta primers and 60 Vbeta primers were used for the PCR. TCRdb keeps only in-frame clones here, not all; method: immunoSEQ multiplex PCR. Among under 200,000 clones listed, roughly four fifths were seen once. V was pared by 8 bases and J by 1 base, with 11 bases between. CDR3 length: 13 amino acids. Germline V lookup: CDR1 SGHTA, CDR2 FQGNSA. V usage is TRBV7-2 and J usage is TRBJ2-5; D remains unclear. The TCR sequence derives from a woman aged 50 to 60 in good health and CMV-seropositive. Material: PBMCs. CDR3 bases: TGTGCCAGCGCAGGCAGCCCCCAAGAGACCCAGTACTTC. Translation gives CASAGSPQETQYF.